Following are 5 T cell receptor beta chains from one sample sequenced in a study of blood T cells in healthy people across ages (dated by TCRdb to between 2014 and 2016). Libraries were constructed by 5' RACE. The sequencer was an Illumina HiSeq 2500. A second PCR of about 7 to 12 cycles was performed with a sample-barcoded 5' primer and a J-beta primer mix. TCRdb passed the public sequencing reads through fastp at Q25 and MiXCR, retaining productive beta sequences. Every distinct CDR3 protein forms one entry, paired with its most common genes and DNA. The sample profile shows more than 800,000 distinct CDR3 sequences; 45% of them were found once. Around 18% of the sample rests with the top ten. The sample was blood. These receptors were obtained from a woman aged 55 to 70 in good health.

This clonotype was seen a handful of times. The V call is TRBV9, the J call TRBJ2-3, with 11 bases aligning to TRBD2. This CDR3 has 16 amino acids. Trimming removed 4 bases from V and 3 bases from J; junction bases left unmatched: 7. Germline CDR1 and CDR2: SGDLS and YYNGEE. Here the CDR3 DNA reads TGTGCCAGCAGCACAAAGACTAGCGGGACTACAGATACGCAGTATTTT. As protein: CASSTKTSGTTDTQYF.

In its sample, this clonotype was seen once. The rearrangement joins TRBV3-1 to TRBJ1-1, with D perhaps matching TRBD1 (5 bases). CDR3 size: 13 residues. The V gene's germline CDR1 is LGHDT and CDR2 YNNKEL (reference sequence). The V end lost 2 bases, the J end lost 5 bases, and 9 bases lay between the germline ends. In DNA form, the CDR3 reads TGTGCCAGCAGCCAATGGGGGGAAACTGAAGCTTTCTTT. It translates to CASSQWGETEAFF.

This chain connects TRBV11-1 to TRBJ2-1; 12 nucleotides align to TRBD2. Trimming took 5 bases from V and 3 from J; bases not matched to a gene: 11. Germline V CDR1 and CDR2: SGHAT, FQDESV (reference sequence). This CDR3 contains 18 residues. The DNA of the CDR3 is TGTGCCAGCAGCCCCCGACTAGCGGGAGCCTTAAACTACAATGAGCAGTTCTTC. It is translated as CASSPRLAGALNYNEQFF.

The gene calls are TRBV20-1 and TRBJ2-7; D possibly corresponds to TRBD2 (5 bases). The J call may be in error: the DNA end matches TRBJ2-5 better. The CDR3 is made up of 14 amino acids. Germline-derived CDR1 and CDR2 are DFQATT and SNEGSKA (reference sequence). The CDR3 nucleotides read TGCAGTGCTAGATCATTGAGGGTTGGCGAGACCCAGTACTTC. It codes for CSARSLRVGETQYF.

A note on this clonotype: The limits of the CDR3 on the DNA are not certain, so only TCRdb's listed CDR3 is given. The chain employs TRBV6-5 and TRBJ2-6; the D call TRBD2 from the table was never checked on the DNA. The CDR3 region is 16 residues in length, termini included. CDR1 is MNHEY and CDR2 is SVGAGI in the germline V gene. The CDR3 loop is CASSSSGGTGANVLTF.